The next 23 T cell receptor beta chains were all read from a single sample in a study of blood T cell repertoires in COVID-19. The data were produced by immunoSEQ multiplex PCR, yet TCRdb's version contains in-frame clones alone and is incomplete. This table holds around 430,000 clones, around 89% found once. Sequenced: peripheral blood. The source of these receptors is a woman in her forties or fifties with COVID-19, enrolled during active disease.

The chain has TRBV9 and TRBJ1-4, with 8 bases fitting TRBD1. CDR3 length: 14 residues. CDR1 SGDLS and CDR2 YYNGEE come from the germline V gene. Trimming cost V 1 base and J 6 bases; bases outside gene matches: 2. The CDR3 is CASSVQGADEKLFF. The CDR3 DNA reads as TGTGCCAGCAGCGTACAGGGGGCCGATGAAAAACTGTTTTTT.

The V call is TRBV4-2, the J call TRBJ2-1; 9 bases match TRBD1. Losses at the gene ends were 0 bases for V and 3 bases for J; bases not matched to a gene: 3. Germline CDR1 and CDR2: LGHNA and YNFKEQ. This CDR3 spans 16 amino acids. In DNA form, the CDR3 reads TGTGCCAGCAGCCAAGACCGGGACAGGGTCTACAATGAGCAGTTCTTC. Amino acid sequence: CASSQDRDRVYNEQFF.

Here the CDR3 DNA reads TGTGCCAGTAGTGTCACAGGGGGCGCGTGGGAGCAGTACTTC. Its translation: CASSVTGGAWEQYF. The rearrangement joins TRBV19 to TRBJ2-7; 9 bases align to TRBD1. Trimming took 5 bases from V and 7 from J; bases not matched to a gene: 9. There are 14 residues in the CDR3. Per the germline V gene, CDR1 is LNHDA and CDR2 is SQIVND (reference sequence).

The chain links TRBV2 to TRBJ2-1; 8 bases are shared with TRBD2. V shed 8 bases and J 7 bases; nucleotides not matched to a gene: 7. The CDR3 is 13 amino acids. Germline values: CDR1 SNHLY, CDR2 FYNNEI. The DNA of the CDR3 is TGTGCCAGCTACCGGGGGGGCCGAAATGAGCAGTTCTTC. This gives the protein CASYRGGRNEQFF.

The gene calls are TRBV5-4 and TRBJ1-4; D uncertain. Germline CDR1 is SGHNT and CDR2 is YYREEE (reference sequence). The CDR3 has 14 residues. The V gene lost 1 base and the J gene lost 4 bases, with 8 bases spanning the gap. The CDR3, as DNA: TGTGCCAGCAGCTTGAGTCAGGATAATGAAAAACTGTTTTTT. Encoded protein: CASSLSQDNEKLFF. Filled out from reference TRBV5-4 and TRBJ1-4, the complete variable domain reads ETGVTQSPTHLIKTRGQQVTLRCSSQSGHNTVSWYQQALGQGPQFIFQYYREEENGRGNFPPRFSGLQFPNYSSELNVNALELDDSALYLCASSLSQDNEKLFFGSGTQLSVL.

The chain couples TRBV12-5 to TRBJ2-7, with unresolved D. Trimming left V 5 bases short and J 1 base short, with 12 bases between. The length of the CDR3 is 14 residues. Germline CDR1 reads LGHNT; CDR2 reads FRNRAP. CDR3 residues: CASGPPQASYEQYF. In DNA form, the CDR3 reads TGTGCTAGTGGTCCTCCCCAAGCGTCCTACGAGCAGTACTTC.

The CDR3 protein is CASSLRAGSYNEQFF. DNA for the CDR3: TGTGCCAGCAGCCTTCGCGCCGGGTCCTACAATGAGCAGTTCTTC. The chain has TRBV5-5 and TRBJ2-1; no firm D call. The CDR3 has 15 residues. Germline CDR1 reads SGHKS; CDR2 reads YYEKEE (reference sequence). Between the trimmed V and J ends, which lost 4 bases and 1 base, there was a span of 12 bases.

V gene TRBV7-2 combines with J gene TRBJ1-2; D ambiguous. Germline CDR1 is SGHTA and CDR2 is FQGNSA. The CDR3 extends over 13 amino acids. Trimming took off 1 base at V and 4 bases at J, with 7 bases between the two ends. In DNA form, the CDR3 reads TGTGCCAGCAGCTTAGAACAGTTCTATGGCTACACCTTC. Amino acid sequence: CASSLEQFYGYTF. The full variable domain, completed using reference TRBV7-2 and TRBJ1-2, is GAGVSQSPSNKVTEKGKDVELRCDPISGHTALYWYRQSLGQGLEFLIYFQGNSAPDKSGLPSDRFSAERTGGSVSTLTIQRTQQEDSAVYLCASSLEQFYGYTFGSGTRLTVV.

V gene TRBV5-1 combines with J gene TRBJ1-1; 7 bases fit TRBD1. After removal of 4 bases from V and 6 bases from J, the junction contained 6 bases not matched to a gene. The CDR3 spans 13 residues. Germline V lookup: CDR1 SGHRS, CDR2 YFSETQ. CDR3 nucleotides: TGCGCCAGCAGCCCAGGGACAGCTTCTGAAGCTTTCTTT. Amino acids: CASSPGTASEAFF.

The genes are TRBV6-4 and TRBJ1-1; D may be TRBD1 (6 bases). Trimming pared 3 bases from V and 6 bases from J, leaving 11 bases between. Germline CDR1 is MRHNA and CDR2 is SNTAGT. The CDR3 spans 13 residues. Here the CDR3 DNA reads TGTGCCAGCAGTGAAGAGGGGGGGGCTGAAGCTTTCTTT. This codes for CASSEEGGAEAFF.

The chain employs TRBV4-2 and TRBJ2-3; 8 nucleotides agree with TRBD1. Germline V CDR1 and CDR2: LGHNA, YNFKEQ. J gave up 9 bases and V 3 bases, and 11 bases lay outside the gene matches. This CDR3 comprises 15 residues. The CDR3 sequence: CASSQADVQGGTQYF. The CDR3 DNA reads TGTGCCAGCAGCCAGGCCGATGTACAGGGGGGAACGCAGTATTTT.

The chain joins TRBV7-9 to TRBJ1-2, with D possibly TRBD1 on 5 matching bases. The germline V and J ends were trimmed by 3 bases and 4 bases, with 12 bases remaining between them. The CDR3 loop spans 14 amino acids. Germline V gene lookup returns CDR1 SEHNR and CDR2 FQNEAQ (reference sequence). The CDR3 DNA sequence: TGTGCCAGCAGCTTTTTGGACATGGGCTATGGCTACACCTTC. This gives the protein CASSFLDMGYGYTF.

The chain combines TRBV11-2 with TRBJ2-1; D remains ambiguous. Germline CDR1 and CDR2: SGHAT and FQNNGV. With 4 bases removed from V and 10 bases from J, the gap between germline ends came to 11 bases. The CDR3 runs 12 residues. The CDR3 here is CASSWSSNEQFF. The CDR3 DNA follows: TGTGCCAGCAGCTGGTCTAGTAACGAGCAGTTCTTC.

The gene calls are TRBV7-3 and TRBJ2-1; 10 bases are shared with TRBD2. Germline V gene sequence: CDR1 SGHTA, CDR2 FQGTGA. The length of the CDR3 is 17 residues. J lost 6 bases, V lost 4 bases, and 12 bases had no gene match. As DNA, the CDR3 is TGTGCCAGCAGCTCTTTGGCCCAAGCGGGGGGGGCCAATGAGCAGTTCTTC. Translation gives CASSSLAQAGGANEQFF.

V is TRBV14 and J is TRBJ2-7; D call uncertain. Germline assignment: CDR1 SGHDN and CDR2 FVKESK. The CDR3 length is 16 residues. Deletions cut 4 bases from V and 8 bases from J, with 24 bases between. CDR3 sequence (DNA): TGTGCCAGCAGCCCGTCGCTGGGCCCCAATTTACGGAAGCAGTACTTC. Its protein is CASSPSLGPNLRKQYF.

This clone came up once. V is TRBV5-1 and J is TRBJ1-1, with D perhaps matching TRBD1 (5 bases). Germline V lookup: CDR1 SGHRS, CDR2 YFSETQ. The V gene lost 4 bases and the J gene lost 1 base, with 14 bases spanning the gap. This CDR3 contains 15 residues. CDR3 sequence reads: CASSLEITGNTEAFF. The CDR3 DNA reads as TGCGCCAGCAGCCTCGAAATCACAGGGAACACTGAAGCTTTCTTT.

The chain carries TRBV3-1 (or the pseudogene TRBV3-2) and TRBJ1-2, with D maybe TRBD1 (5 bases). V was clipped by 0 bases and J by 5 bases, with 13 bases between them. Germline CDR1 LGHDT, CDR2 YNNKEL (reference sequence). CDR3 length: 15 residues. This chain's CDR3 is CASSQDIAGRYGYTF. The CDR3 DNA is TGTGCCAGCAGCCAAGATATAGCAGGGCGGTATGGCTACACCTTC.

The chain has TRBV7-2 and TRBJ2-7, with TRBD1 as a possible D gene (5 bases). Germline V gene lookup returns CDR1 SGHTA and CDR2 FQGNSA. The germline V and J ends were trimmed by 3 bases and 3 bases, with 12 bases remaining between them. The length of the CDR3 is 14 residues. CDR3 protein: CASSFDWGGYEQYF. CDR3 DNA sequence: TGTGCCAGCAGCTTTGATTGGGGCGGCTACGAGCAGTACTTC.

The rearrangement links TRBV5-4 to TRBJ2-5; 12 bases fit TRBD2. CDR3 length: 18 amino acids. Per the germline V gene, CDR1 is SGHNT and CDR2 is YYREEE (reference sequence). V dropped 2 bases and J dropped 2; count of bases not matched to a gene: 10. In DNA, the CDR3 is TGTGCCAGCAGCTTAGGAACTCTAGCGGGGGGGACTCAAGAGACCCAGTACTTC. It encodes CASSLGTLAGGTQETQYF. The full variable domain, its missing parts supplied by reference TRBV5-4 and TRBJ2-5, is ETGVTQSPTHLIKTRGQQVTLRCSSQSGHNTVSWYQQALGQGPQFIFQYYREEENGRGNFPPRFSGLQFPNYSSELNVNALELDDSALYLCASSLGTLAGGTQETQYFGPGTRLLVL.

The chain combines TRBV27 with TRBJ2-7, with 7 bases matching TRBD2. CDR3 length: 15 amino acids. Trimming at V came to 1 base and at J to 4 bases, leaving 7 bases not matched to a gene. The V gene's germline CDR1 is MNHEY and CDR2 SMNVEV (reference sequence). CDR3 loop: CASSLYPSGGYEQYF. The CDR3 nucleotides are TGTGCCAGCAGTTTATACCCTAGCGGAGGATACGAGCAGTACTTC.

This chain uses TRBV7-2 with TRBJ1-1; 7 nucleotides match TRBD1. V gave up 5 bases and J gave up 1 base; unmatched junction bases: 13. Germline CDR1 reads SGHTA; CDR2 reads FQGNSA. This CDR3 is 17 amino acids long. The CDR3 protein is CASSPDLGRTGNTEAFF. In nucleotides, the CDR3 is TGTGCCAGCAGCCCTGACTTAGGGCGGACAGGGAACACTGAAGCTTTCTTT. Full variable domain (remainder filled in from reference TRBV7-2 and TRBJ1-1): GAGVSQSPSNKVTEKGKDVELRCDPISGHTALYWYRQSLGQGLEFLIYFQGNSAPDKSGLPSDRFSAERTGGSVSTLTIQRTQQEDSAVYLCASSPDLGRTGNTEAFFGQGTRLTVV.

The chain has TRBV19 and TRBJ2-6, with D possibly being TRBD2 (5 bases). CDR3 length: 19 residues. Trimming removed 1 base at V and 0 bases at J, with 16 bases between. Germline-derived CDR1 and CDR2 are LNHDA and SQIVND (reference sequence). The CDR3 DNA reads as TGTGCCAGTAGTATAGTCGGGGATCCGCTCACCTCTGGGGCCAACGTCCTGACTTTC. Protein: CASSIVGDPLTSGANVLTF.

J is TRBJ1-5 and V is TRBV19; D call uncertain. Germline CDR1 LNHDA, CDR2 SQIVND (reference sequence). The CDR3 is 14 amino acids. The V gene lost 1 base and the J gene lost 8 bases, with 12 bases spanning the gap. The CDR3 DNA sequence: TGTGCCAGTAGTATAGGGCAGCCGAGGAAGCCCCAGCATTTT. It yields the protein CASSIGQPRKPQHF.